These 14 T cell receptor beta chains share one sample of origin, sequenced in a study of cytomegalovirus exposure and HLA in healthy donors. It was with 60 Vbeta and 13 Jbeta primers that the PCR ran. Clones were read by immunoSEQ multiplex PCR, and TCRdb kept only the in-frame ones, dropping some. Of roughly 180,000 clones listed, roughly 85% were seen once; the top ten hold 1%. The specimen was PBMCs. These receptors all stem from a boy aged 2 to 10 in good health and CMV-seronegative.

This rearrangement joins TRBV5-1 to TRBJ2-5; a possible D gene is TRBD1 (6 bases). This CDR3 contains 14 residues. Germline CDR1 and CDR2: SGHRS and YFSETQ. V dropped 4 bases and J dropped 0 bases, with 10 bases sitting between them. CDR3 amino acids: CASSVTGYQETQYF. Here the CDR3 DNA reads TGCGCCAGCAGCGTAACAGGGTACCAAGAGACCCAGTACTTC.

CDR3 in DNA: TGTGCCAGCAGCTGGACAGGGAACCAAGAGACCCAGTACTTC. Encoded protein: CASSWTGNQETQYF. The V call is TRBV7-9, the J call TRBJ2-5; 8 bases line up with TRBD1. The trim removed 4 bases at V and 0 bases at J, leaving 1 base unmatched. This CDR3 region has 14 residues. The germline gives CDR1 SEHNR, CDR2 FQNEAQ (reference sequence).

CDR3 amino acids: CASSLDQGYTEAFF. The CDR3, as DNA: TGTGCCAGCAGCTTAGATCAGGGATACACTGAAGCTTTCTTT. The chain carries TRBV7-9 and TRBJ1-1; maybe TRBD1 (5 bases). V lost 1 base and J lost 3, with 9 bases in between. CDR1 is SEHNR and CDR2 is FQNEAQ in the germline V gene (reference sequence). The CDR3 contains 14 residues.

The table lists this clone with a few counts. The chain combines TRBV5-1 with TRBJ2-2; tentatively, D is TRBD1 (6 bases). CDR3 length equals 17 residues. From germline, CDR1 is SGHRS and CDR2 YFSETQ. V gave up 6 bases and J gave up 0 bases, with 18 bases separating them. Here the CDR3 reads CASTPGRGQANTGELFF. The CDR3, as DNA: TGCGCCAGCACCCCCGGACGGGGACAAGCGAACACCGGGGAGCTGTTTTTT.

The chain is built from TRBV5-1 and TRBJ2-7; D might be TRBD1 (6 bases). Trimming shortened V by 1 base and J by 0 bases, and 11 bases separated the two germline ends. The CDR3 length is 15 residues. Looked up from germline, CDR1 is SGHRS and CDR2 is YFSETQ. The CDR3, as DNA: TGCGCCAGCAGCTTGACTCCGGACAGCTCCTACGAGCAGTACTTC. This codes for CASSLTPDSSYEQYF. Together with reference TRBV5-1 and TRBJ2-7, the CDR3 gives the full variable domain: KAGVTQTPRYLIKTRGQQVTLSCSPISGHRSVSWYQQTPGQGLQFLFEYFSETQRNKGNFPGRFSGRQFSNSRSEMNVSTLELGDSALYLCASSLTPDSSYEQYFGPGTRLTVT.

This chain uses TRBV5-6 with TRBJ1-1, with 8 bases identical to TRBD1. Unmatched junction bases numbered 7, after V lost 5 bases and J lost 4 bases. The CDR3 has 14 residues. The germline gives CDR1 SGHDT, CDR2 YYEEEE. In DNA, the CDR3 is TGTGCCAGCAGTTCGGACAGGGTCGGCACTGAAGCTTTCTTT. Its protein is CASSSDRVGTEAFF.

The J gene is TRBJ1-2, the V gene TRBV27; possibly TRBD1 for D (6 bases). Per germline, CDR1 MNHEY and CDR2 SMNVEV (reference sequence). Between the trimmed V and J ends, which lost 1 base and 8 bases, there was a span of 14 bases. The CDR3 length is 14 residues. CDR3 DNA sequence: TGTGCCAGCAGTTTATTGGGGGGGGCTGGAGGCTACACCTTC. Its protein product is CASSLLGGAGGYTF.

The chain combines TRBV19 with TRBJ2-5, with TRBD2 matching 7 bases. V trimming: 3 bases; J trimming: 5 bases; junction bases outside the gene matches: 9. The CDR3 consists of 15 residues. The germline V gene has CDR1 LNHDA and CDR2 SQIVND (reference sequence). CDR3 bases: TGTGCCAGTAGTATGCTGCGGGGGTCGGGGGAGACCCAGTACTTC. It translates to CASSMLRGSGETQYF.

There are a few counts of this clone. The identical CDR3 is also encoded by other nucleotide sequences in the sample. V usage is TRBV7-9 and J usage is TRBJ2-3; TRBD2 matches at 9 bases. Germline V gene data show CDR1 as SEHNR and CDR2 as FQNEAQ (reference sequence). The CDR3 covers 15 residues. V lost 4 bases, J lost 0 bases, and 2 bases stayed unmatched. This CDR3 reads CASSSSGISTDTQYF. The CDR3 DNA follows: TGTGCCAGCAGCTCTAGCGGGATAAGCACAGATACGCAGTATTTT.

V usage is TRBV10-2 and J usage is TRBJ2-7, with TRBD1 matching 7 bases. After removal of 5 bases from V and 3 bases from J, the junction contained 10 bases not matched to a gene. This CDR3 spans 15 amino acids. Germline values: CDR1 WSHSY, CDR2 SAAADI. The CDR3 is CASSRQGYRLYEQYV. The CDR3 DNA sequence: TGCGCCAGCAGTCGACAGGGATACCGCCTCTACGAGCAGTACGTC.

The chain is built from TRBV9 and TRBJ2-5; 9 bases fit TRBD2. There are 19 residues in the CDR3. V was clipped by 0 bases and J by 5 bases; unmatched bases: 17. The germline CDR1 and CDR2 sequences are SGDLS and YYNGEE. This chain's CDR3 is CASSVGAASGAFLGETQYF. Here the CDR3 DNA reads TGTGCCAGCAGCGTAGGGGCGGCTAGCGGGGCCTTTTTAGGGGAGACCCAGTACTTC.

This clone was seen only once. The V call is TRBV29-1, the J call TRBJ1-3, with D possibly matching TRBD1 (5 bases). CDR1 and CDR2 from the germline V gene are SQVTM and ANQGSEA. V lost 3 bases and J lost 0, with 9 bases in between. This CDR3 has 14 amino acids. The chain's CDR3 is CSVDEDNSGNTIYF. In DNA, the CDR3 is TGCAGCGTTGACGAGGACAACTCTGGAAACACCATATATTTT.

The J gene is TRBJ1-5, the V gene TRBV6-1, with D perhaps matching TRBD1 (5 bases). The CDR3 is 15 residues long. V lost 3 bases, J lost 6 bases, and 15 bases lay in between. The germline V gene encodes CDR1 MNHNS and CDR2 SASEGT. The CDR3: CASSDMARVFQPQHF. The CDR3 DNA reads TGTGCCAGCAGTGATATGGCCAGGGTCTTTCAGCCCCAGCATTTT.

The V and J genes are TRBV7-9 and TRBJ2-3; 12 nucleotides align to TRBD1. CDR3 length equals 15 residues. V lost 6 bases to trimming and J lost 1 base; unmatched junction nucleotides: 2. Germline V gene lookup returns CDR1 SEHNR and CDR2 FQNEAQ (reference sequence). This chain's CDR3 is CASRGTGGRTDTQYF. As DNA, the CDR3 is TGTGCCAGCAGGGGGACAGGGGGCCGCACAGATACGCAGTATTTT.